This entry is about one TCR beta chain. No antigen is known for it. V lost 6 bases to trimming and J lost 4 bases, with 12 bases between them. This CDR3 is 13 amino acids long. Germline lookup yields CDR1 MNHEY and CDR2 SVGEGT. The data belong to a study of T cell responses to AZD1222 COVID-19 vaccine. Overall study findings and caveats: Scientists sampled the repertoires only once the peak T cell response had passed.

Method: immunoSEQ multiplex PCR; TCRdb's copy keeps in-frame clones and lacks some. Of more than 150,000 clones detected, roughly nine tenths appear once; the ten largest clones hold roughly 7%. The J gene is TRBJ1-2, the V gene TRBV6-2 or TRBV6-3; weak D call: TRBD1 (5 bases). This material consisted of peripheral blood, taken after recovery from COVID-19. The sequence came from an adult who had recovered from COVID-19. CDR3 region: CASSFDSIYGYTF. CDR3 bases: TGTGCCAGCAGCTTTGACAGCATCTATGGCTACACCTTC.